This T cell receptor (beta chain) comes out of a study of cytomegalovirus exposure and HLA in healthy donors. Across the study: Unique TCRs from HLA-typed donors, 65 million to 85 million of them, were held in an early data release.

PCR was performed using 60 Vbeta and 13 Jbeta primers. The assay was immunoSEQ multiplex PCR, and TCRdb's table has in-frame clones only and misses some. This table holds some 150,000 clones, roughly 87% found once. The V gene lost 3 bases and the J gene lost 10 bases, with 11 bases spanning the gap. Germline V gene lookup returns CDR1 SGHDT and CDR2 YYEEEE. The CDR3 length is 12 residues. The chain uses TRBV5-6 and TRBJ1-5; unclear D gene. What was sequenced was PBMCs. The TCR comes from a woman aged 25 to 39 in good health and CMV-seronegative. CDR3 DNA sequence: TGTGCCAGCAGCTATTTCAATGGCCCCCAGCATTTT. It encodes CASSYFNGPQHF.